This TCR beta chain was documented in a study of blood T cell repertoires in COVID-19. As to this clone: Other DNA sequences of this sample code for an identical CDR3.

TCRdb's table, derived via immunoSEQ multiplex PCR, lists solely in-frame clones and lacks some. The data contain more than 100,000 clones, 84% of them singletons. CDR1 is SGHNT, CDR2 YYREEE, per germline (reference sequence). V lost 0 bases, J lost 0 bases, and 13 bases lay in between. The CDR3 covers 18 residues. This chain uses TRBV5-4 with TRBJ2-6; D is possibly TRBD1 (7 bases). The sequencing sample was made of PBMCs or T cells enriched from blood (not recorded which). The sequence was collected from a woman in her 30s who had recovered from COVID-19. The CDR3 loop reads CASSLAGQGGSGANVLTF. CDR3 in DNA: TGTGCCAGCAGCTTGGCGGGGCAGGGGGGCTCTGGGGCCAACGTCCTGACTTTC.